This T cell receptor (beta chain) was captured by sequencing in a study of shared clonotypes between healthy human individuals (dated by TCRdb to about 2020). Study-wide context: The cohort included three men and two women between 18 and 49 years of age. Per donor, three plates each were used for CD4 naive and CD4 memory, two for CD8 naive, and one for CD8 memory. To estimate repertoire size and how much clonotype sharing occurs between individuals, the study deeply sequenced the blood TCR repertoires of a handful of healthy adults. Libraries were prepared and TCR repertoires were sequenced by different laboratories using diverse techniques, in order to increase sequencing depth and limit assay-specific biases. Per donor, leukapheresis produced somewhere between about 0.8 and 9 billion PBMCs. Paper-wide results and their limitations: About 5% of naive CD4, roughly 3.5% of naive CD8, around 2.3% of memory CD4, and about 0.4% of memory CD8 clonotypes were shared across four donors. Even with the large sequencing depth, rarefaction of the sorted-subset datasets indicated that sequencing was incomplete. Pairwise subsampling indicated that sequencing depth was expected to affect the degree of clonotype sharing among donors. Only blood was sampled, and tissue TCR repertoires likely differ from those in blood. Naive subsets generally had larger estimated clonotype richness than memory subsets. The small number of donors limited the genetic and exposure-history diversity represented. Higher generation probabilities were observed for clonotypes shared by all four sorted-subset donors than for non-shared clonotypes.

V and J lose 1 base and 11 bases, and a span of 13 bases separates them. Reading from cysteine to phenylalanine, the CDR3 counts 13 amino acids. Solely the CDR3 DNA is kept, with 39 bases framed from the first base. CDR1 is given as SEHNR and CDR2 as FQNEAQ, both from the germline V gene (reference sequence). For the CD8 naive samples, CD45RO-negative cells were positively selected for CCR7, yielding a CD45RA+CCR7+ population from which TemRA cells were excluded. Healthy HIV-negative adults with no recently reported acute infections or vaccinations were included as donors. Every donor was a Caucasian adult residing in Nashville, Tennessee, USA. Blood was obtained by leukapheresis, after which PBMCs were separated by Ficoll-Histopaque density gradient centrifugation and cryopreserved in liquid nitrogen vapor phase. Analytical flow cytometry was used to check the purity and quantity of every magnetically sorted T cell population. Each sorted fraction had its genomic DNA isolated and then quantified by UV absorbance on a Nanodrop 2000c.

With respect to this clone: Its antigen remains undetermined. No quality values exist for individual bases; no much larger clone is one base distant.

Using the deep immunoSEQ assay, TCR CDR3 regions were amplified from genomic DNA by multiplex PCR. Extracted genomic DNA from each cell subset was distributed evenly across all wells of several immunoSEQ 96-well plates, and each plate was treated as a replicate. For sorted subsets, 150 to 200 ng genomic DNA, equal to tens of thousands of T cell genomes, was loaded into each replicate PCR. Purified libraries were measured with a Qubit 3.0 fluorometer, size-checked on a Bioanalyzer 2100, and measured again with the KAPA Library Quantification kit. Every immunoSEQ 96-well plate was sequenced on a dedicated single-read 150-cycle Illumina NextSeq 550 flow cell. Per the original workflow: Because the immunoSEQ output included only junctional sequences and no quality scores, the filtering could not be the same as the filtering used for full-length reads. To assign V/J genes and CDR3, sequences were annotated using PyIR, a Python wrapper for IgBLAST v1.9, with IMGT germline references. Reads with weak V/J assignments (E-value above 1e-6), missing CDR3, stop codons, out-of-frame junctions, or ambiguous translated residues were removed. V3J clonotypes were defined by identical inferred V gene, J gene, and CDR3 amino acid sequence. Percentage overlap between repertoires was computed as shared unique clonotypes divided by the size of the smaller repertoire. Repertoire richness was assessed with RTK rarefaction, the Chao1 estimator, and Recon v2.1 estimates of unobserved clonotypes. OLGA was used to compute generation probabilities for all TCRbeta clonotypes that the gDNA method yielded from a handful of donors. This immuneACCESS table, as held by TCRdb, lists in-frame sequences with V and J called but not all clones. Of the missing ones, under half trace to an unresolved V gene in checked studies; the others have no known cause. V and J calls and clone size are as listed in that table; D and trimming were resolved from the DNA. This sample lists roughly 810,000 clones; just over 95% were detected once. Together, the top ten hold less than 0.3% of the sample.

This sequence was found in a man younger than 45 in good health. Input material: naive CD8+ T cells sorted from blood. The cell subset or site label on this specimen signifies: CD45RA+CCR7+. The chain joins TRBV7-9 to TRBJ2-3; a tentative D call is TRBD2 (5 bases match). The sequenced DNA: TGTGCCAGCAGCTTAGAAAGCGGTAGGGTGCAGTATTTT. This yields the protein CASSLESGRVQYF.